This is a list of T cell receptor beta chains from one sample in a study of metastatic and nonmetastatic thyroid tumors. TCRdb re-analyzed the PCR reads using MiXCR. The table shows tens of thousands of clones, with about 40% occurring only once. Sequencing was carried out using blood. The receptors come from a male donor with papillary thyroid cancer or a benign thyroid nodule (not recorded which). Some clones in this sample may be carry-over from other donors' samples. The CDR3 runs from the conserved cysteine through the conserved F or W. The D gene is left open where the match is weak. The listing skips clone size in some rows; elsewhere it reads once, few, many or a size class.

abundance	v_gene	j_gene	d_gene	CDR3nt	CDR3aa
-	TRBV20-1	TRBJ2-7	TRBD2	TGCAGTGCTAGAACTAGCGGGGGACAATTCTACGAGCAGTACTTC	CSARTSGGQFYEQYF
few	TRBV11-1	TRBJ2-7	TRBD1	TGTGCCAGCAGCTCAACATGGGACAGCCGAAACGAGCAGTACTTC	CASSSTWDSRNEQYF
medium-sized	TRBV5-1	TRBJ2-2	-	TGCGCCAGCAGTGGGGTCGGCAACACCGGGGAGCTGTTTTTT	CASSGVGNTGELFF
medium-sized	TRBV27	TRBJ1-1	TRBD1	TGTGCCAGCAGGGAAGGGACAGGGGGAGCTATGAACACTGAAGCTTTCTTT	CASREGTGGAMNTEAFF
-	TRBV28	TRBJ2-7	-	TGTGCCAGCAAAGATCTGTTTAGCTCCTACGAGCAGTACTTC	CASKDLFSSYEQYF
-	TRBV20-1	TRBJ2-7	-	TGCAGTGCTAAGGACGGAAACTACGAGCAGTACTTC	CSAKDGNYEQYF
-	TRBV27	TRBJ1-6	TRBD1	TGTGCCAGCAGCAGAATTCCTCCCGGGACAGGGGAGTCACCCCTCCACTTT	CASSRIPPGTGESPLHF
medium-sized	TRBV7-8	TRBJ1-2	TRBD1	TGTGCCAGCAGCTTAGGGGGACAGGGGGAAATGGGTGGCTACACCTTC	CASSLGGQGEMGGYTF
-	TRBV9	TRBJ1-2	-	TGTGCCAGCAGCGTACGACGGGACACAAACTACTATGGCTACACCTTC	CASSVRRDTNYYGYTF
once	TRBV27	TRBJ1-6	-	TGTGCCAGCATTATAAAACAGGCGTATAATTCACCCCTCCACTTT	CASIIKQAYNSPLHF
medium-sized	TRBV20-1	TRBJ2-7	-	TGCAGTGCCAGAGGGAGGATGCGGGAGCAGTACTTC	CSARGRMREQYF
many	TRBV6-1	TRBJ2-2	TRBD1	TGTGCCAGCAGTCTTGAGGACAGGGTCTACACCGGGGAGCTGTTTTTT	CASSLEDRVYTGELFF
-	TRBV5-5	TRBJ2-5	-	TGTGCCAGCAGCTTGGTGGCAGGGGGGTCGGCCCAGTACTTC	CASSLVAGGSAQYF
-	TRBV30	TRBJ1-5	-	TGTGCCTGGAGCCAGGGTAGGAATCAGCCCCAGCATTTT	CAWSQGRNQPQHF
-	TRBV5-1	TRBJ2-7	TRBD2	TGCGCCAGCAGCTTGACTAGCGGTCCCTACGAGCAGTACTTC	CASSLTSGPYEQYF
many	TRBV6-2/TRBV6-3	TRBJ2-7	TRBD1	TGTGCCAGCAGTTACAAGGCCGGGACAGGGGCCTACGAGCAGTACTTC	CASSYKAGTGAYEQYF
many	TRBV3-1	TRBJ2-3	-	TGTGCCAGCAGCCAAGAAGGACTTCCCACAGATACGCAGTATTTT	CASSQEGLPTDTQYF
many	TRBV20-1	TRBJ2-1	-	TGCAGTGCTAGGCCGGGAGAGGGCTATGAGCAGTTCTTC	CSARPGEGYEQFF
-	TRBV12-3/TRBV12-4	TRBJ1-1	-	TGTGCCAGCAGTTTTCGGGGCAGGAACACTGAAGCTTTCTTT	CASSFRGRNTEAFF
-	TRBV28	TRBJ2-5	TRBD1	TGTGCCAGCTCGGACAGGGGACGAGAGACCCAGTACTTC	CASSDRGRETQYF
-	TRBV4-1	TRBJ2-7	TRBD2	TGCGCCAGCAGCCAGGGACTAGCGGATCTCTACGAGCAGTACTTC	CASSQGLADLYEQYF
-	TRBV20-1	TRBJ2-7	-	TGCAGTGCGCGGGACAGAGACTACGAGCAGTACTTC	CSARDRDYEQYF
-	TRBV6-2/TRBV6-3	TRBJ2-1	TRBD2	TGTGCCAGCAGAGGACTAGCGGGAGAGAATAGAGGCAATGAGCAGTTCTTC	CASRGLAGENRGNEQFF
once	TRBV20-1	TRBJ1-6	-	TGCAGTGGGGCGAGGGCCGTCGGGGTTGATTCACCCCTCCACTTT	CSGARAVGVDSPLHF
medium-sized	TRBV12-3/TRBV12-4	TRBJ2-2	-	TGTGCCAGCAGTTTTTTTGTCACCGGGGAGCTGTTTTTT	CASSFFVTGELFF
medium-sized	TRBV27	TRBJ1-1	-	TGTGCCAGCAGTTTAGGGGGGCACACTGAAGCTTTCTTT	CASSLGGHTEAFF
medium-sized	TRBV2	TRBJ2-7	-	TGTGCCAGCAGTGAAGTCGAGCAGTACTTC	CASSEVEQYF
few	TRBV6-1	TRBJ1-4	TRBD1	TGTGCCAGCAGTGCAAGGGACAGGCATAATGAAAAACTGTTTTTT	CASSARDRHNEKLFF
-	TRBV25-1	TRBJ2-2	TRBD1	TGTGCCAGCCCTACGGACAGGGGCAACACCGGGGAGCTGTTTTTT	CASPTDRGNTGELFF
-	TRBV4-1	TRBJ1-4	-	TGCGCCAGCAGCCCGAATGGGGGGCAGAATGAAAAACTGTTTTTT	CASSPNGGQNEKLFF
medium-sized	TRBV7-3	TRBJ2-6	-	TGTGCCAGCAGCTTAATCGGAGGTACTGGGGCCAACGTCCTGACTTTC	CASSLIGGTGANVLTF
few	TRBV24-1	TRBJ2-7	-	TGTGCCACCAGTGAACGGGAGAGGGACGAGCAGTACTTC	CATSERERDEQYF
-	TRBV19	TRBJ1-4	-	TGTGCCAGTACCGCCCGAGGGGCTACTAATGAAAAACTGTTTTTT	CASTARGATNEKLFF
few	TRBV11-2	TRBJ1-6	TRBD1	TGTGCCAGCAGCTTAGGACAGGGGCGCAATTCACCCCTCCACTTT	CASSLGQGRNSPLHF
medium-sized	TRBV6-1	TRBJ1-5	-	TGTGCCAGCACCTCAGGGAATCCCAATCAGCCCCAGCATTTT	CASTSGNPNQPQHF
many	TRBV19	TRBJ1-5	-	TGTGCCAGTAGTATATTAGGCTTGGGAAGTCGCAATCAGCCCCAGCATTTT	CASSILGLGSRNQPQHF
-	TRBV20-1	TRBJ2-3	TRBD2	TGCAGTGCTATTACGGAGAAATCTAGCGGGAGACGCAGAGATACGCAGTATTTT	CSAITEKSSGRRRDTQYF
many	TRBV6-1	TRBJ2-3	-	TGTGCCAGCAGTACGGGACTTCGCACAGATACGCAGTATTTT	CASSTGLRTDTQYF
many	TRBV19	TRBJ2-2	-	TGTGCCAGTAGTATCTCCCGGGCCGGGGAGCTGTTTTTT	CASSISRAGELFF
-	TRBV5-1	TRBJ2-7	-	TGCGCCAGCAGCTTGGACGGATACGAGCAGTACTTC	CASSLDGYEQYF
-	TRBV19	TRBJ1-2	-	TGTGCCAGTAGTAGCGCCGGGGCCGGCTACACCTTC	CASSSAGAGYTF
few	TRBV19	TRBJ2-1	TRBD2	TGTGCCAGTAGTATAGACCTCGGACTAGCGGGCCGGGTCTTCTTC	CASSIDLGLAGRVFF
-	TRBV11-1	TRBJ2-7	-	TGTGCCAGCAGCCCCCCGTACGGGGAGCAGTACTTC	CASSPPYGEQYF
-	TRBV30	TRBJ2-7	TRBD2	TGTGCCTGGAGCAACCTTGGGCGGGAGCGGTCCTACGAGCAGTACTTC	CAWSNLGRERSYEQYF
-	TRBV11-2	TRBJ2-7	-	TGTGCCAGCAGCCTAGATGGGGGAAACGAGCAGTACTTC	CASSLDGGNEQYF
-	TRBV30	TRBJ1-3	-	TGTGCCTGGATCAGGAGCTCTGGAAACACCATATATTTT	CAWIRSSGNTIYF
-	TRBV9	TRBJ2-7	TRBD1	TGTGCCAGCAGCGTAGGACAGGGTGGGATCCACGAGCAGTACTTC	CASSVGQGGIHEQYF
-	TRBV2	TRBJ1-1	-	TGTGCCAGCAGTGAATTGGGACAAAACCTTGAAGCTTTCTTT	CASSELGQNLEAFF
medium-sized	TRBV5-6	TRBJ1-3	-	TGTGCCAGCAGCCTGGACAGAAGAGGAAACACCATATATTTT	CASSLDRRGNTIYF
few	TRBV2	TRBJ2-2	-	TGTGCCACCAAGAGAGGTCCCGGGGAGCTGTTTTTT	CATKRGPGELFF
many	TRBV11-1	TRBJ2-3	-	TGTGCCAGCAGCTTAGTCCAGGGTAGCACAGATACGCAGTATTTT	CASSLVQGSTDTQYF
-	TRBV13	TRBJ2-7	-	TGTGCCAGCAGCTTAGGAGGGGTACAGGATCAGTACTTC	CASSLGGVQDQYF
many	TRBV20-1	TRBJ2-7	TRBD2	TGCAGTGGTGCTAGCGGCTCCTACGAGCAGTACTTC	CSGASGSYEQYF
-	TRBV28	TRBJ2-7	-	TGTGCCAGCAGTAGTACTTTGCGGGAAGTTGGGTACGAGCAGTACTTC	CASSSTLREVGYEQYF
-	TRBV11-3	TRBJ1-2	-	TGTGCCAGCAGTTTTAGTGACAGCTTGTATGGCTACACCTTC	CASSFSDSLYGYTF
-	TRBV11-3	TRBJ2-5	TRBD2	TGTGCCAGCAGCTTCGGGACTAGGGGAGAGACCCAGTACTTC	CASSFGTRGETQYF
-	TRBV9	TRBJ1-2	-	TGTGCCAGCAGCGTAGGGGGCAGGAATGGTGAAAACTATGGCTACACCTTC	CASSVGGRNGENYGYTF
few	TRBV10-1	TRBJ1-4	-	-	CASSEKGQRLMKNCFF
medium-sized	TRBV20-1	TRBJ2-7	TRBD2	TGCAGTGCTAGAAAGCGGGAATTAGGGGACGAGCAGTACTTC	CSARKRELGDEQYF